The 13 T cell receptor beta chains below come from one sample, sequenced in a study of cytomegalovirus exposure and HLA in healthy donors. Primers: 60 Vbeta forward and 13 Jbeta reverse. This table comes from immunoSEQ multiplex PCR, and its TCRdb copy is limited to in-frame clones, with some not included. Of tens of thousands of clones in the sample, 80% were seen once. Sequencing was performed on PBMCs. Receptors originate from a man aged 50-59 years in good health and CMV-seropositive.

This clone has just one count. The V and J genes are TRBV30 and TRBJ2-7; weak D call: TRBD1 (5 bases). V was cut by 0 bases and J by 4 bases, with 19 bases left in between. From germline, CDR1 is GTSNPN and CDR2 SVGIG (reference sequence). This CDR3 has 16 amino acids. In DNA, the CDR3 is TGTGCCTGGAGTGTTAACAAGGGGAAGACGGCATACGAGCAGTACTTC. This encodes CAWSVNKGKTAYEQYF.

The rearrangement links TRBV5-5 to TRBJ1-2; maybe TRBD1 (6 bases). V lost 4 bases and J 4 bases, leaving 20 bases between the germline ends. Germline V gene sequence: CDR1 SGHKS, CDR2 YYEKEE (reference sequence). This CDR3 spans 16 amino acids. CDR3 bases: TGTGCCAGCAGCCGCGTGATACCAGGGGCGATCTATGGCTACACCTTC. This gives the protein CASSRVIPGAIYGYTF. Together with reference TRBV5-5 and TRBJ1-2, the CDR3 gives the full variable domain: DAGVTQSPTHLIKTRGQQVTLRCSPISGHKSVSWYQQVLGQGPQFIFQYYEKEERGRGNFPDRFSARQFPNYSSELNVNALLLGDSALYLCASSRVIPGAIYGYTFGSGTRLTVV.

DNA of the CDR3: TGTGCCAGCAGACCCCCGGGGGGGTACACTGAAGCTTTCTTT. This sequence encodes CASRPPGGYTEAFF. This chain connects TRBV6-1 to TRBJ1-1, with a possible D match to TRBD1 (5 bases). Trimming stripped 6 bases from V and 3 bases from J, with 14 bases between. Germline V CDR1 and CDR2: MNHNS, SASEGT. The CDR3 contains 14 residues.

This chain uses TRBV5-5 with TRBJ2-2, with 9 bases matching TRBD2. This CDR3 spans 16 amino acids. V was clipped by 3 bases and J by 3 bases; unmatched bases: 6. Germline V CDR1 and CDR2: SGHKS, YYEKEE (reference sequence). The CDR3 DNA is TGTGCCAGCAGCTCCCAGACTAGCGGAGACACCGGGGAGCTGTTTTTT. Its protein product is CASSSQTSGDTGELFF.

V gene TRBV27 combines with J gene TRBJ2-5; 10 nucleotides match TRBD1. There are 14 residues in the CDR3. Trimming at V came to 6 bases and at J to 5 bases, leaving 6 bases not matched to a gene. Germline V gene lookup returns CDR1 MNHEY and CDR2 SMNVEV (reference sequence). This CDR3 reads CASRTGGAGETQYF. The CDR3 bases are TGTGCCAGCAGGACAGGGGGCGCGGGGGAGACCCAGTACTTC.

For the CDR3, the DNA is TGTGCCAGCAGCTTAGTCTTCCCGCCGGGAGATACGCAGTATTTT. Translating it yields CASSLVFPPGDTQYF. This chain links TRBV7-2 with TRBJ2-3; D uncertain. Looked up from germline, CDR1 is SGHTA and CDR2 is FQGNSA. CDR3 length equals 15 residues. V was trimmed by 1 base and J by 5 bases, leaving 13 bases between them. Filled out from reference TRBV7-2 and TRBJ2-3, the complete variable domain reads GAGVSQSPSNKVTEKGKDVELRCDPISGHTALYWYRQSLGQGLEFLIYFQGNSAPDKSGLPSDRFSAERTGGSVSTLTIQRTQQEDSAVYLCASSLVFPPGDTQYFGPGTRLTVL.

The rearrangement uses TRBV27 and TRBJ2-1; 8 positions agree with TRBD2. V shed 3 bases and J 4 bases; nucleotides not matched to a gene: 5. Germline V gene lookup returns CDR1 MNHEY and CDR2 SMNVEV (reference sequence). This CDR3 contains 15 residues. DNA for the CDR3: TGTGCCAGCAGTTTTGGCGGGGGGTTTTACAATGAGCAGTTCTTC. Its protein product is CASSFGGGFYNEQFF.

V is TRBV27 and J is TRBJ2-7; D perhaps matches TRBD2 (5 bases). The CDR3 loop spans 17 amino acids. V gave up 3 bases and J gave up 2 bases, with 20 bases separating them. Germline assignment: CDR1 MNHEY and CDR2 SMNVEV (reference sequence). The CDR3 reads CASSFPNNPGITYEQYF. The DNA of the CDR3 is TGTGCCAGCAGTTTTCCCAACAACCCGGGAATTACCTACGAGCAGTACTTC.

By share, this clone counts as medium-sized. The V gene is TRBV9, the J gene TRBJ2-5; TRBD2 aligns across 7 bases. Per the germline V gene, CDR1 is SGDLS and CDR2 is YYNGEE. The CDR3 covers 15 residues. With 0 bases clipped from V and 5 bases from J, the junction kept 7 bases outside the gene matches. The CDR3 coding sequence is TGTGCCAGCAGCGTAGCGGGGGGATCGGGCGAGACCCAGTACTTC. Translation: CASSVAGGSGETQYF.

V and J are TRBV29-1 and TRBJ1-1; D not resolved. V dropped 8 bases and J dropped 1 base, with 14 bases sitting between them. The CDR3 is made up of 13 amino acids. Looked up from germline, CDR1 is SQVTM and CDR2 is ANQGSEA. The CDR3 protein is CSLNSGGNTEAFF. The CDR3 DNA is TGCAGCCTGAACTCCGGAGGGAACACTGAAGCTTTCTTT.

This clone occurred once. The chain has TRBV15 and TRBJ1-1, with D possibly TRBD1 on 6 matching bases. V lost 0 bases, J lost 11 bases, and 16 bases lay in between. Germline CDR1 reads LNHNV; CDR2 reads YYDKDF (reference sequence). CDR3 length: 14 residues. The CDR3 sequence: CATSREAKQGGAFF. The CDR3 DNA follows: TGTGCCACCAGCAGAGAGGCTAAACAGGGTGGGGCTTTCTTT.

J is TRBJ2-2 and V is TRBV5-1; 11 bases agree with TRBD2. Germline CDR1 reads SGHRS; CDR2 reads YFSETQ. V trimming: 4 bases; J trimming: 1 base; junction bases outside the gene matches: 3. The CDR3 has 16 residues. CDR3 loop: CASSTGLAENTGELFF. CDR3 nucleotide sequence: TGCGCCAGCAGCACGGGACTAGCGGAGAACACCGGGGAGCTGTTTTTT.

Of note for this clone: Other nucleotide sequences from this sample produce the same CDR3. CDR3 in DNA: TGTGCCAGCAGTGAACGGACAGCGTCCTCTGGAAACACCATATATTTT. Amino acid sequence: CASSERTASSGNTIYF. The chain recombines TRBV6-1 with TRBJ1-3, with a possible D match to TRBD1 (6 bases). CDR1 MNHNS and CDR2 SASEGT come from the germline V gene. The CDR3 is 16 residues long. With 2 bases removed from V and 0 bases from J, the gap between germline ends came to 11 bases.